This T cell receptor (beta chain) stems from a study of shared clonotypes between healthy human individuals (dated by TCRdb to 2019 to 2021). Background on the whole study: A few men and a couple of women, aged 18 to 49 years, made up the cohort. Blood TCR repertoires of five healthy adults were deeply sequenced to estimate repertoire size and the extent of clonotype sharing between individuals. Per donor, leukapheresis produced somewhere between about 0.8 and 9 billion PBMCs. Libraries were prepared and TCR repertoires were sequenced by different laboratories using diverse techniques, in order to increase sequencing depth and limit assay-specific biases. For each donor, CD4 naive and CD4 memory were each run on three plates, CD8 naive on two plates, and CD8 memory on one plate.

As to this clone: Its binding antigen is unknown. No base-level quality is on record; no much larger clone is a single base apart.

Healthy HIV-negative adults with no recently reported acute infections or vaccinations were included as donors. Every donor was a Caucasian adult living in Nashville, Tennessee, USA. CD4+ T cells were enriched by magnetic negative selection, after which naive cells were positively selected on CD45RA and the negative fraction was taken as the memory subset. Blood was obtained by leukapheresis, after which PBMCs were separated by Ficoll-Histopaque density gradient centrifugation and cryopreserved in liquid nitrogen vapor phase. Analytical flow cytometry was used to check the purity and quantity of each magnetically sorted T cell population. Genomic DNA was isolated from every sorted fraction and measured by UV absorbance on a Nanodrop 2000c. Trimming removed 5 bases from V and 3 bases from J; the gene matches leave 4 bases unexplained. The CDR3 sequence holds 14 residues, the cysteine and phenylalanine included. The retained sequence is limited to the CDR3, 42 bases, with the frame set at the first base. Reading the germline V gene gives CDR1 SGHTA and CDR2 FQGNSA.

Findings and caveats that apply to the study as a whole: Incomplete sequencing was indicated by rarefaction of sorted-subset datasets, despite the large sequencing depth. The genetic and exposure-history diversity represented was limited by the small number of donors. Naive subsets generally had larger estimated clonotype richness than memory subsets. Sampling was limited to blood, and TCR repertoires in tissue likely differ from TCR repertoires in blood. Pairwise subsampling led to the expectation that sequencing depth would affect the degree of clonotype sharing among donors. Compared with non-shared clonotypes, clonotypes shared by all four sorted-subset donors had higher generation probabilities. Across several donors, approximately 4.6% of naive CD4, over 3% of naive CD8, about 2.3% of memory CD4, and around 0.4% of memory CD8 clonotypes were shared.

TCR CDR3 regions were amplified from genomic DNA by multiplex PCR using the deep immunoSEQ assay. Genomic DNA extracted from each cell subset was distributed evenly over all wells of several immunoSEQ 96-well plates, and each plate served as one replicate. For sorted subsets, roughly 200 ng of genomic DNA, equivalent to some 33,000 T cell genomes, went into each replicate PCR. The purified libraries were quantified using a Qubit 3.0 fluorometer, sized with a Bioanalyzer 2100, and then quantified again using the KAPA Library Quantification kit. Every immunoSEQ 96-well plate was sequenced on a separate single-read 150-cycle Illumina NextSeq 550 flow cell. In the source study's methods: Because the immunoSEQ output included only junctional sequences and no quality scores, the filtering could not be the same as the filtering used for full-length reads. Sequences were annotated with PyIR, a Python wrapper for IgBLAST v1.9, using IMGT germline references to assign V/J genes and CDR3. Reads with weak V/J assignments (E-value above 1e-6), missing CDR3, stop codons, out-of-frame junctions, or ambiguous translated residues were removed. V3J clonotypes were defined as sequences sharing the same inferred V gene, J gene, and CDR3 amino acid sequence. Percentage overlap between repertoires was calculated by dividing the number of shared unique clonotypes by the size of the smaller repertoire. Repertoire richness was assessed with RTK rarefaction, the Chao1 estimator, and Recon v2.1 estimates of unobserved clonotypes. OLGA was used to compute generation probabilities for all TCRbeta clonotypes that the gDNA method yielded from several donors. The table comes from immuneACCESS by way of TCRdb, which keeps in-frame sequences with V and J called. Part of the clones is missing from these tables; in studies checked, under half for an unresolved V gene and the rest for unknown reasons. The V and J calls and the clone size are those of that table, but D and trimming were determined from the DNA. A total of 800,000 to 1,200,000 clones appear in this sample, around three quarters of them only once. Clones ranked in the top ten supply about 0.52% of the sample.

Sequenced sample: memory CD4+ T cells from PBMCs. The label giving this sample's cell subset or site can be read as: CD45RA-negative fraction. The clonotype comes from a young man in good health. Some clones in this sample may be carry-over from other donors' samples. Rearrangement joined TRBV7-2 to TRBJ2-1; the junction holds 7 bases that match TRBD2. The CDR3: CASSRGTNYNEQFF. The nucleotide sequence is TGTGCCAGCAGCCGCGGGACTAACTACAATGAGCAGTTCTTC.